The clone carrying this T cell receptor beta chain was detected only once. The protocol was immunoSEQ multiplex PCR, while the TCRdb copy is restricted to in-frame clones and leaves out a portion. The sample gives 250,000 to 350,000 clones, roughly 86% of which show up once; about 8.9% is in the top ten. This specimen comes from a study of blood T cell repertoires in COVID-19. For the study at large: Nucleic acid was either cDNA or gDNA, and it came from T cells, B-cell-depleted T cells, or PBMCs.

Participants were aged about 18 to 89 years from some 24 US areas. Participants were placed into cohorts based on the clinical history they reported. Two negative PCRs, clearance, or symptom resolution were required of recovered Cohort 3 donors. Germline V gene data show CDR1 as SGHAT and CDR2 as FQNNGV. The V segment lost 6 bases and the J segment 6 bases; nucleotides outside the gene matches: 7. The CDR3 covers 15 residues. This chain connects TRBV11-2 to TRBJ2-7; 14 bases fit TRBD2. The sequence was obtained from a woman younger than 30 who had recovered from COVID-19. The sample comprised PBMCs or T cells enriched from blood (not recorded which). This CDR3 reads CASRVTSGGALEQYF. Here the CDR3 DNA reads TGTGCCAGCAGGGTGACTAGCGGGGGGGCCCTCGAGCAGTACTTC.